This is a list of T cell receptor beta chains from one sample in a study of OX40 agonist ivuxolimab in advanced cancers. This table comes from immunoSEQ multiplex PCR, and its TCRdb copy is limited to in-frame clones, with some not included. In the table there are tens of thousands of clones, around 78% of which are singletons. Here the sequenced sample was CD4+ or CD8+ T cells sorted from blood, taken in a trial of the OX40 agonist ivuxolimab. All receptors derive from an adult with an advanced solid tumor such as melanoma, head and neck, liver or kidney cancer. Both conserved end residues are part of each CDR3. Each record gives: clone size, V gene, J gene, D gene, CDR3 protein, CDR3 DNA. D genes are given only for firm matches. Rows give clone size only sometimes, using once, few, many, or a class for an expanded clone.

>.|TRBV7-5|TRBJ2-7|.
CARSSEGTDGEQYF
TGTGCCAGAAGCTCCGAGGGGACAGATGGCGAGCAGTACTTC
>.|TRBV7-6|TRBJ2-7|TRBD1
CASSLFTGDGQQYF
TGTGCCAGCAGCTTATTCACAGGGGATGGGCAGCAGTACTTC
>.|TRBV14|TRBJ1-2|.
CASSQEGTGIGTMGYTF
TGTGCCAGCAGCCAGGAGGGAACAGGGATTGGAACTATGGGCTACACCTTC
>.|TRBV19|TRBJ2-3|.
CASTYAGTSTDTQYF
TGTGCCAGTACGTATGCGGGGACTAGCACAGATACGCAGTATTTT
>.|TRBV23-1|TRBJ2-7|.
CASTSPDGDPYEQYF
TGCGCCAGCACCTCCCCGGACGGCGACCCCTACGAGCAGTACTTC
>few|TRBV5-1|TRBJ1-2|.
CASSLEAATNYGYTF
TGCGCCAGCAGCTTGGAGGCAGCCACTAACTATGGCTACACCTTC
>.|TRBV6-5|TRBJ2-7|TRBD2
CASSYSRRGGGEQYF
TGTGCCAGCAGTTACTCGAGGCGGGGGGGCGGCGAGCAGTACTTC
>once|TRBV5-1|TRBJ2-1|.
CASSLESWSEQFF
TGCGCCAGCAGCTTAGAGAGCTGGAGTGAGCAGTTCTTC
>.|TRBV2|TRBJ2-7|.
CASRPPGLTKRASYEQYF
TGTGCCAGCAGGCCCCCGGGGCTCACTAAACGGGCCTCCTACGAGCAGTACTTC
>.|TRBV28|TRBJ1-2|.
CASSLSGGDYGYTF
TGTGCCAGCAGTTTATCGGGAGGGGACTATGGCTACACCTTC
>.|TRBV5-4|TRBJ2-7|.
CASSLGGPYEQYF
TGTGCCAGCAGCTTGGGGGGCCCCTACGAGCAGTACTTC
>medium-sized|TRBV30|TRBJ1-5|TRBD1
CAWRPGQGSQPQHF
TGTGCCTGGAGGCCGGGACAGGGCTCTCAGCCCCAGCATTTT